One sample yielded the 24 T cell receptor beta chains listed below, sequenced in a study of T cells in Graves' hyperthyroidism and ophthalmopathy. Researchers amplified the TCR beta CDR3 regions from RNA transcripts. HTBI primers were employed in a first-round RT-PCR of the TCR CDR3. MiXCR, run by TCRdb on the multiplex PCR reads, gives a single entry per CDR3 protein. The table shows around 420,000 distinct CDR3 sequences, with roughly 13% occurring only once. Sequenced input: blood. The receptors shown here come from a woman between 18 and 29 years old with Graves' hyperthyroidism.

The chain couples TRBV30 to TRBJ2-3; 10 bases map to TRBD2. CDR1 and CDR2 (germline): GTSNPN, SVGIG (reference sequence). The CDR3 loop spans 15 amino acids. V lost 8 bases and J lost 2; bases outside the gene matches: 10. The CDR3 protein is CAIAQAGGSTDTQYF. The CDR3 DNA follows: TGTGCCATCGCCCAAGCGGGAGGGTCCACAGATACGCAGTATTTT.

This clonotype was counted ten times or more. The V call is TRBV6-1, the J call TRBJ2-6; TRBD1 matches 7 bases. V lost 7 bases, J lost 0 bases, and 12 bases stayed unmatched. Germline CDR1 reads MNHNS; CDR2 reads SASEGT. The CDR3 is 18 amino acids. The DNA for the CDR3 is TGTGCCAGCAAACAGACGGGACAGAGTTACTCTGGGGCCAACGTCCTGACTTTC. Its protein is CASKQTGQSYSGANVLTF.

The chain links TRBV7-2 to TRBJ2-2; D is possibly TRBD1 or TRBD2 (6 bases each). Trimming removed 5 bases from V and 4 bases from J, with 17 bases in between. CDR1 SGHTA and CDR2 FQGNSA come from the germline V gene. The CDR3 extends over 16 amino acids. The CDR3 sequence: CASSRGQRESTGELFF. The CDR3, as DNA: TGTGCCAGCAGCCGGGGGCAAAGGGAGAGCACCGGGGAGCTGTTTTTT.

The chain carries TRBV25-1 and TRBJ1-1; TRBD1 agrees at 7 bases. The V and J ends lost 5 bases and 3 bases, in that order; junction bases with no gene match: 6. Germline CDR1 is MGHDK and CDR2 is SYGVNS. This CDR3 has 14 amino acids. The CDR3 sequence: CASSMAGGYTEAFF. In DNA, the CDR3 is TGTGCCAGCAGTATGGCAGGGGGATACACTGAAGCTTTCTTT.

A remark on this clonotype: Since a much larger clone is just one base distant, this may be a read error. The chain carries TRBV6-2 or TRBV6-3 and TRBJ2-7; 8 bases line up with TRBD1. The trim removed 6 bases at V and 2 bases at J, leaving 9 bases unmatched. Germline V gene lookup returns CDR1 MNHEY and CDR2 SVGEGT. The CDR3 loop spans 15 amino acids. The CDR3, as DNA: TGTGCCAGCAGGTACAGGGGGAGGACTACCTACGAGCAGTACTTC. It translates to CASRYRGRTTYEQYF.

This clonotype was seen ten or more times. The chain's CDR3 is CAWRKGSYYEQYF. The CDR3 DNA reads as TGTGCCTGGAGGAAGGGGTCCTACTACGAGCAGTACTTC. V gene TRBV30 combines with J gene TRBJ2-7; weak D call: TRBD1 (5 bases). Germline V lookup: CDR1 GTSNPN, CDR2 SVGIG (reference sequence). The CDR3 has 13 amino acids. The V and J ends lost 3 bases and 3 bases respectively, with 12 bases between them.

This clonotype turned up a few times. The junction departs from the called germline gene at one end, perhaps through a read error. The rearrangement joins TRBV27 to TRBJ2-1, with 7 bases identical to TRBD2. The germline CDR1 and CDR2 sequences are MNHEY and SMNVEV (reference sequence). This CDR3 has 16 amino acids. For the CDR3, the DNA is TGTGCCGGCAGTTTCTTCCCCGCGGGAGTAGGCAATGAGCAGTTCTTC. This sequence encodes CAGSFFPAGVGNEQFF.

The rearrangement joins TRBV7-6 to TRBJ1-4; D possibly corresponds to TRBD1 (6 bases). Trimming removed 4 bases from V and 8 bases from J, with 17 bases in between. The CDR3 runs to 15 residues. From germline, CDR1 is SGHVS and CDR2 FNYEAQ. The CDR3 sequence is CASSSTGIEQEKLFF. The CDR3 DNA reads TGTGCCAGCAGCTCGACAGGAATTGAACAGGAAAAACTGTTTTTT. Full variable domain (missing parts from reference TRBV7-6 and TRBJ1-4): GAGVSQSPRYKVTKRGQDVALRCDPISGHVSLYWYRQALGQGPEFLTYFNYEAQQDKSGLPNDRFSAERPEGSISTLTIQRTEQRDSAMYRCASSSTGIEQEKLFFGSGTQLSVL.

This clonotype has at least ten counts. The rearrangement uses TRBV10-3 and TRBJ2-1; D perhaps matches TRBD2 (5 bases). Trimming left V 7 bases short and J 3 bases short, with 13 bases between. In germline, CDR1 is ENHRY, CDR2 SYGVKD. The CDR3 has 14 amino acids. The CDR3 sequence is CAIKFSDIYNEQFF. CDR3 nucleotide sequence: TGTGCCATCAAGTTTAGCGATATCTACAATGAGCAGTTCTTC.

This clonotype was detected only a few times. The chain uses TRBV6-2 or TRBV6-3 and TRBJ1-2; D might be TRBD1 (6 bases). The V end lost 8 bases, the J end lost 2 bases, and 18 bases lay between the germline ends. The germline V gene has CDR1 MNHEY and CDR2 SVGEGT. The CDR3 loop spans 15 amino acids. The CDR3 reads CASASGGWINYGYTF. The CDR3, as DNA: TGTGCCAGCGCATCTGGGGGCTGGATAAACTATGGCTACACCTTC.

The genes are TRBV5-1 and TRBJ2-5, with D perhaps assigned TRBD1 or TRBD2 (6 bases each). The germline V gene encodes CDR1 SGHRS and CDR2 YFSETQ. The CDR3 has 16 residues. V was trimmed by 5 bases and J by 4 bases, leaving 21 bases between them. DNA of the CDR3: TGCGCCAGCAGGGTTGAGGGGGGCCTCGTCCGAGAGACCCAGTACTTC. It codes for CASRVEGGLVRETQYF.

This clonotype was seen a few times. This rearrangement joins TRBV11-3 to TRBJ2-5; D perhaps matches TRBD1 (6 bases). CDR3 length equals 13 residues. CDR1 and CDR2 (germline): SGHNT, YENEEA. Trimming left V 5 bases short and J 1 base short, with 8 bases between. The CDR3 nucleotides read TGTGCCAGCAGCCGCAGGGGCCAAGAGACCCAGTACTTC. It translates to CASSRRGQETQYF.

This clonotype occurred many times. The V gene is TRBV5-1, the J gene TRBJ2-1; 14 bases are shared with TRBD2. Germline V gives CDR1 SGHRS, CDR2 YFSETQ. This CDR3 is 15 amino acids long. The V and J ends lost 0 bases and 12 bases, in that order; junction bases with no gene match: 5. CDR3 amino acids: CASSLVGLAGVGQFF. CDR3 nucleotides: TGCGCCAGCAGCTTGGTGGGACTAGCGGGAGTAGGGCAGTTCTTC.

This clonotype came up many times. The DNA of the CDR3 is TGCAGTGTCCAGCGGCGCAATCAGGGTGAAAAACTGTTTTTT. Amino acids: CSVQRRNQGEKLFF. The V gene is TRBV20-1, the J gene TRBJ1-4, with TRBD1 as a possible D gene (5 bases). The germline V gene encodes CDR1 DFQATT and CDR2 SNEGSKA (reference sequence). V shed 7 bases and J shed 7 bases, with 19 bases lying between them. CDR3 size: 14 residues.

This clonotype was detected ten times or more. The chain is built from TRBV28 and TRBJ2-7; D is possibly TRBD2 (8 bases). The length of the CDR3 is 13 residues. Germline CDR1 is MDHEN and CDR2 is SYDVKM. V dropped 7 bases and J dropped 5 bases, with 15 bases sitting between them. CDR3 sequence: CASTPGGLDEQYF. CDR3 DNA: TGTGCCAGCACCCCAGGGGGACTAGACGAGCAGTACTTC.

This clonotype showed up many times. The J gene is TRBJ1-2, the V gene TRBV28; D is unresolved. This CDR3 has 12 residues. Germline V gene data show CDR1 as MDHEN and CDR2 as SYDVKM. Trimming took off 3 bases at V and 5 bases at J, with 7 bases between the two ends. CDR3 sequence reads: CASSFGVYGYTF. CDR3 nucleotide sequence: TGTGCCAGCAGTTTTGGAGTATATGGCTACACCTTC.

This clonotype was recorded a few times. This rearrangement joins TRBV28 to TRBJ2-5; the match to TRBD2 covers 7 bases. The length of the CDR3 is 12 residues. Germline assignment: CDR1 MDHEN and CDR2 SYDVKM. Trimming at V came to 6 bases and at J to 7 bases, leaving 5 bases not matched to a gene. CDR3 nucleotides: TGTGCCAGCAGCAACCCGGGGGGGACCCAGTACTTC. Its protein is CASSNPGGTQYF.

This clonotype was detected once. This chain connects TRBV15 to TRBJ2-7, with D unclear. The CDR3 extends over 12 amino acids. The V and J ends lost 1 base and 7 bases respectively, with 8 bases between them. Germline-derived CDR1 and CDR2 are LNHNV and YYDKDF (reference sequence). The CDR3 DNA reads as TGTGCCACCAGCAGAGTAGCAGGAGAGCAGTACTTC. It encodes CATSRVAGEQYF.

This clonotype was counted a few times. This chain uses TRBV19 with TRBJ1-2; TRBD1 might be the D (6 bases). Germline values: CDR1 LNHDA, CDR2 SQIVND (reference sequence). Trimming took 7 bases from V and 5 from J, leaving 17 bases between them. This CDR3 has 14 residues. CDR3 amino acids: CASTLDRLGYGYTF. The CDR3 DNA reads TGTGCCAGTACCTTAGACAGGCTAGGTTATGGCTACACCTTC.

In its sample, this clonotype was seen a few times. V and J are TRBV5-1 and TRBJ2-7; possible D gene TRBD1, 5 bases. V was shortened by 0 bases and J by 5 bases, with 15 bases between the two germline ends. CDR3 length: 15 residues. Germline lookup yields CDR1 SGHRS and CDR2 YFSETQ. CDR3 sequence reads: CASSLVPGRGDEQYF. In DNA form, the CDR3 reads TGCGCCAGCAGCTTGGTTCCAGGGCGCGGCGACGAGCAGTACTTC. The variable domain in full, with the rest retrieved from reference TRBV5-1 and TRBJ2-7, is KAGVTQTPRYLIKTRGQQVTLSCSPISGHRSVSWYQQTPGQGLQFLFEYFSETQRNKGNFPGRFSGRQFSNSRSEMNVSTLELGDSALYLCASSLVPGRGDEQYFGPGTRLTVT.

The chain has TRBV30 and TRBJ2-3; 7 bases match TRBD1. Trimming at V came to 3 bases and at J to 5 bases, leaving 8 bases not matched to a gene. This CDR3 contains 14 residues. In germline, CDR1 is GTSNPN, CDR2 SVGIG (reference sequence). For the CDR3, the DNA is TGTGCCTGGAGGGGGGACAGACGATTAGATACGCAGTATTTT. It encodes CAWRGDRRLDTQYF.

The table lists this clonotype with many counts. The V call is TRBV4-1, the J call TRBJ1-2; D is ambiguous. The length of the CDR3 is 15 residues. CDR1 MGHRA and CDR2 YSYEKL come from the germline V gene. The V end was cut by 0 bases, the J end by 7 bases, with 15 bases between. CDR3 nucleotides: TGCGCCAGCAGCCAAGATTACGGAGGGATTGGTGGCTACACCTTC. Translation gives CASSQDYGGIGGYTF.

The rearrangement uses TRBV6-2 or TRBV6-3 and TRBJ2-2, with 9 bases identical to TRBD1. The CDR3 loop spans 15 amino acids. From germline, CDR1 is MNHEY and CDR2 SVGEGT. V lost 6 bases, J lost 7 bases, and 9 bases stayed unmatched. This CDR3 is CASRAGTGSSGELFF. The CDR3 DNA reads TGTGCCAGCAGGGCCGGGACAGGGTCCAGCGGGGAGCTGTTTTTT.

This clonotype was counted many times. The J gene is TRBJ2-1, the V gene TRBV5-5; a weak D match, TRBD2 (5 bases). Germline V gene data show CDR1 as SGHKS and CDR2 as YYEKEE (reference sequence). The CDR3 loop spans 16 amino acids. With 2 bases removed from V and 8 bases from J, the gap between germline ends came to 20 bases. CDR3 nucleotide sequence: TGTGCCAGCAGCTTCGGCCCGGGAAGCTGGTACGATGAGCAGTTCTTC. Its protein is CASSFGPGSWYDEQFF.